This TCR beta chain was captured in a study of response to subunit inactivated influenza vaccine. TCRdb re-analysed the RT-PCR reads in MiXCR, keeping a single row per CDR3 protein. The sample contains 280,000 or so distinct CDR3 sequences, roughly 22% of which appear only once. Points from the study as a whole: Each seasonal flu vaccination may recruit only limited new T cells, authors suggested.

Germline lookup yields CDR1 DFQATT and CDR2 SNEGSKA (reference sequence). Deletions cut 6 bases from V and 4 bases from J, with 10 bases between. The CDR3 has 12 amino acids. This clonotype was seen at least ten times. Antigen: not known. Sequenced material: PBMCs from blood, taken 21 months after vaccination. This receptor was taken from a man aged 50 to 75 who received an inactivated influenza vaccine. The chain combines TRBV20-1 with TRBJ1-3, with a weak D call TRBD1 (5 bases). The CDR3 nucleotides read TGCAGTGCCCCGACAGAAGGAAACACCATATATTTT. It translates to CSAPTEGNTIYF.